The T cell receptor beta chain under discussion was sequenced for a study of blood T cell repertoires in COVID-19. For the study at large: Samples representing acute and convalescent COVID-19 were sourced from the United States, Italy and Spain. The analysed material was cDNA or gDNA that came from T cells, B-cell-depleted T cells, or PBMCs.

Cohort assignment relied on participant-reported clinical history. Authors' methods: Reference gene primer amplification in the assay estimated nucleated cell counts. Method: immunoSEQ multiplex PCR; TCRdb's copy keeps in-frame clones and lacks some. That table supplies the V and J calls and clone size; D and trimming were determined from the DNA. The data show 400,000 to 550,000 clones, about 85% seen once. Germline V gives CDR1 SGHAT, CDR2 FQNNGV. The trim removed 6 bases at V and 5 bases at J, leaving 8 bases unmatched. The CDR3 sequence is 16 residues long. This chain links TRBV11-2 with TRBJ2-5; 14 bases line up with TRBD2. The TCR comes from a woman in her late teens or twenties with acute COVID-19. Sequencing was carried out using PBMCs or T cells enriched from blood (not recorded which). The CDR3 spells CASSLKTSGRGETQYF. CDR3 in DNA: TGTGCCAGCAGTCTGAAGACTAGCGGGAGGGGGGAGACCCAGTACTTC.